The 29 T cell receptor beta chains below all came from one sample that was sequenced in a study of lymphopenia after photon versus proton radiotherapy (dated by TCRdb to about 2019). The method behind the library was the immunoSEQ multiplex PCR assay. This immuneACCESS table, as held by TCRdb, lists in-frame sequences with V and J called but not all clones. Of the missing ones, under half trace to an unresolved V gene in checked studies; the others have no known cause. The sample profile shows tens of thousands of clones; roughly 84% of them were found once. Of the sample, roughly 2% is held by the ten largest clones. The specimen was peripheral blood, collected from a patient treated with proton-based radiotherapy. These TCRs come from a man in his 60s with pancreatic cancer.

The chain carries TRBV29-1 and TRBJ2-5, with D possibly being TRBD1 (5 bases). Germline assignment: CDR1 SQVTM and CDR2 ANQGSEA. The CDR3 extends over 11 amino acids. Trimming pared 4 bases from V and 4 bases from J, leaving 7 bases between. In DNA form, the CDR3 reads TGCAGCGTTGCTCAGGGAGAGACCCAGTACTTC. Its translation: CSVAQGETQYF. The entire variable domain, with the rest obtained from reference TRBV29-1 and TRBJ2-5, is as follows: SAVISQKPSRDICQRGTSLTIQCQVDSQVTMMFWYRQQPGQSLTLIATANQGSEATYESGFVIDKFPISRPNLTFSTLTVSNMSPEDSSIYLCSVAQGETQYFGPGTRLLVL.

With regard to this clone: Other nucleotide sequences in the sample specify the same CDR3. V gene TRBV30 combines with J gene TRBJ2-6; D gene uncertain. V was cut by 3 bases and J by 0 bases, with 3 bases left in between. CDR3 length: 13 residues. Germline CDR1 reads GTSNPN; CDR2 reads SVGIG (reference sequence). The CDR3 DNA follows: TGTGCCTGGAGCGCCTCTGGGGCCAACGTCCTGACTTTC. It yields the protein CAWSASGANVLTF.

The V and J genes are TRBV29-1 and TRBJ2-5; TRBD1 is a possible D gene (5 bases). CDR3 size: 12 residues. The V end lost 5 bases, the J end lost 5 bases, and 12 bases lay between the germline ends. Germline assignment: CDR1 SQVTM and CDR2 ANQGSEA. The CDR3 DNA is TGCAGCGTTCGTGTCAGGGCGGAGACCCAGTACTTC. This translates into CSVRVRAETQYF. The complete variable domain, with remaining parts taken from reference TRBV29-1 and TRBJ2-5, reads SAVISQKPSRDICQRGTSLTIQCQVDSQVTMMFWYRQQPGQSLTLIATANQGSEATYESGFVIDKFPISRPNLTFSTLTVSNMSPEDSSIYLCSVRVRAETQYFGPGTRLLVL.

The chain links TRBV9 to TRBJ2-1; D unresolved. The CDR3 is made up of 15 amino acids. V shed 3 bases and J shed 0 bases, with 10 bases lying between them. Germline values: CDR1 SGDLS, CDR2 YYNGEE. The CDR3 nucleotides read TGTGCCAGCAGCGCCGGGTTGGGCTCCTACAATGAGCAGTTCTTC. Its translation is CASSAGLGSYNEQFF.

The CDR3 loop reads CASNDPPDTQYF. Written as DNA, the CDR3 is TGTGCCAGTAACGACCCCCCAGATACGCAGTATTTT. The chain couples TRBV19 to TRBJ2-3; D is unclear. V was trimmed by 7 bases and J by 4 bases, leaving 9 bases between them. The germline V gene has CDR1 LNHDA and CDR2 SQIVND (reference sequence). CDR3 length: 12 amino acids. Based on the CDR3 plus reference TRBV19 and TRBJ2-3, the full variable domain is DGGITQSPKYLFRKEGQNVTLSCEQNLNHDAMYWYRQDPGQGLRLIYYSQIVNDFQKGDIAEGYSVSREKKESFPLTVTSAQKNPTAFYLCASNDPPDTQYFGPGTRLTVL.

The rearrangement joins TRBV27 to TRBJ2-1; 8 positions agree with TRBD2. Germline V gene data show CDR1 as MNHEY and CDR2 as SMNVEV (reference sequence). V trimming: 11 bases; J trimming: 6 bases; junction bases outside the gene matches: 9. The CDR3 has 13 amino acids. CDR3 coding DNA: TGTGCCGGAGCAACGGGAGGGGTCAATGAGCAGTTCTTC. This gives the protein CAGATGGVNEQFF.

V is TRBV9 and J is TRBJ1-1; 9 nucleotides line up with TRBD1. The V gene end was trimmed by 4 bases and the J gene end by 1 base; junction bases not matched to a gene: 2. The CDR3 runs 14 residues. Germline CDR1 SGDLS, CDR2 YYNGEE. In DNA form, the CDR3 reads TGTGCCAGCAGCAAACAGGGGGCGAACACTGAAGCTTTCTTT. It is translated as CASSKQGANTEAFF.

V gene TRBV6-1 combines with J gene TRBJ1-5; D is perhaps TRBD1 (5 bases). Between the trimmed V and J ends, which lost 6 bases and 2 bases, there was a span of 14 bases. The CDR3 consists of 15 residues. In germline, CDR1 is MNHNS, CDR2 SASEGT. Written as DNA, the CDR3 is TGTGCCAGCAGGCCAGGGTCCCCGGGCAATCAGCCCCAGCATTTT. This encodes CASRPGSPGNQPQHF.

V gene TRBV18 combines with J gene TRBJ2-1; 7 bases map to TRBD1. The trim removed 1 base at V and 7 bases at J, leaving 4 bases unmatched. The CDR3 runs 14 residues. Germline V gives CDR1 KGHSH, CDR2 LQKENI. The CDR3 spells CASSPQGARNEQFF. Written as DNA, the CDR3 is TGTGCCAGCTCACCACAGGGGGCGAGAAATGAGCAGTTCTTC.

The chain uses TRBV5-5 and TRBJ1-1; D is uncertain. The CDR3 has 13 amino acids. Trimming took 2 bases from V and 7 from J, leaving 12 bases between them. Germline CDR1 is SGHKS and CDR2 is YYEKEE (reference sequence). In DNA form, the CDR3 reads TGTGCCAGCAGCTTCCTGGTAGGAATTGAAGCTTTCTTT. Amino acids: CASSFLVGIEAFF.

The chain recombines TRBV30 with TRBJ1-2; D perhaps matches TRBD1 (5 bases). Germline assignment: CDR1 GTSNPN and CDR2 SVGIG (reference sequence). This CDR3 is 15 amino acids long. V lost 2 bases and J 7 bases, leaving 20 bases between the germline ends. DNA of the CDR3: TGTGCCTGGAGTACCGGGACTCTACAAGTAATTGGCTACACCTTC. Amino acids: CAWSTGTLQVIGYTF.

The chain recombines TRBV6-1 with TRBJ2-7; weak D call: TRBD2 (5 bases). With 4 bases removed from V and 2 bases from J, the gap between germline ends came to 9 bases. The CDR3 contains 13 residues. Germline CDR1 is MNHNS and CDR2 is SASEGT. CDR3 protein: CASSVERAYEQYF. The CDR3 DNA reads as TGTGCCAGCAGTGTCGAGAGGGCCTACGAGCAGTACTTC.

V usage is TRBV19 and J usage is TRBJ1-2; D possibly corresponds to TRBD1 (6 bases). Trimming pared 7 bases from V and 2 bases from J, leaving 20 bases between. The CDR3 sequence is 16 residues long. Germline values: CDR1 LNHDA, CDR2 SQIVND (reference sequence). CDR3 amino acids: CASTSTDSVENYGYTF. The CDR3 DNA reads as TGTGCCAGTACCTCTACGGACAGCGTTGAAAACTATGGCTACACCTTC. Drawing the rest from reference TRBV19 and TRBJ1-2, the complete variable domain is DGGITQSPKYLFRKEGQNVTLSCEQNLNHDAMYWYRQDPGQGLRLIYYSQIVNDFQKGDIAEGYSVSREKKESFPLTVTSAQKNPTAFYLCASTSTDSVENYGYTFGSGTRLTVV.

J is TRBJ2-2 and V is TRBV7-8, with no clear D. This CDR3 comprises 14 residues. V lost 5 bases and J 7 bases, leaving 14 bases between the germline ends. In germline, CDR1 is SGHVS, CDR2 FQNEAQ. The CDR3 nucleotides are TGTGCCAGCAGCCCCTTTGGATTTGGCGGGGAGCTGTTTTTT. Its translation: CASSPFGFGGELFF.

The V call is TRBV6-6, the J call TRBJ1-1, with D uncertain. Germline lookup yields CDR1 MNHNY and CDR2 SVGAGI (reference sequence). Trimming stripped 6 bases from V and 1 base from J, with 12 bases between. This CDR3 contains 14 residues. The CDR3: CASSRPGPNTEAFF. The CDR3 DNA reads as TGTGCCAGCAGCCGACCCGGACCGAACACTGAAGCTTTCTTT.

This clone was observed a handful of times. The V and J genes are TRBV28 and TRBJ2-1; 7 bases agree with TRBD1. The CDR3 spans 14 residues. In germline, CDR1 is MDHEN, CDR2 SYDVKM. V shed 4 bases, J shed 8 bases, and the junction held 8 bases outside the gene matches. CDR3 DNA: TGTGCCAGCAGTTCCGCGAGAGGGGGCGATGAGCAGTTCTTC. Encoded protein: CASSSARGGDEQFF.

The genes are TRBV7-9 and TRBJ2-1; D unclear. CDR1 and CDR2 (germline): SEHNR, FQNEAQ (reference sequence). This CDR3 is built from 15 residues. The ends were cut back, 1 base at V and 0 bases at J, with 7 bases in the middle. CDR3 coding DNA: TGTGCCAGCAGCTTAGAGGGCTCCTCCTACAATGAGCAGTTCTTC. Encoded protein: CASSLEGSSYNEQFF.

This clone was detected once. The chain combines TRBV30 with TRBJ2-5; D not certain. Germline V gene sequence: CDR1 GTSNPN, CDR2 SVGIG (reference sequence). CDR3 length equals 11 residues. Trimming left V 2 bases short and J 3 bases short, with 4 bases between. CDR3 sequence: CAWSPKETQYF. Here the CDR3 DNA reads TGTGCCTGGAGTCCTAAAGAGACCCAGTACTTC.

The V and J genes are TRBV2 and TRBJ2-5; 9 bases align to TRBD1. J lost 5 bases, V lost 5 bases, and 6 bases had no gene match. The CDR3 spans 14 residues. CDR1 and CDR2 (germline): SNHLY, FYNNEI. The CDR3 here is CASSRGQGWETQYF. The CDR3 DNA is TGTGCCAGCAGTCGAGGACAGGGGTGGGAGACCCAGTACTTC. The variable domain in full, completed from reference TRBV2 and TRBJ2-5, reads EPEVTQTPSHQVTQMGQEVILRCVPISNHLYFYWYRQILGQKVEFLVSFYNNEISEKSEIFDDQFSVERPDGSNFTLKIRSTKLEDSAMYFCASSRGQGWETQYFGPGTRLLVL.

The rearrangement joins TRBV7-8 to TRBJ2-7, with D perhaps matching TRBD1 (6 bases). V lost 7 bases to trimming and J lost 0 bases, with 16 bases between them. There are 15 residues in the CDR3. Germline V gives CDR1 SGHVS, CDR2 FQNEAQ. CDR3 DNA sequence: TGTGCCAGCAACCTAGGACAGATAGGCTCCTACGAGCAGTACTTC. It encodes CASNLGQIGSYEQYF.

The rearrangement links TRBV7-9 to TRBJ2-2; D remains unclear. This CDR3 region has 15 residues. Germline V CDR1 and CDR2: SEHNR, FQNEAQ (reference sequence). Trimming left V 7 bases short and J 2 bases short, with 14 bases between. CDR3 nucleotides: TGTGCCAGCACGACCGGGTCAAGAAACACCGGGGAGCTGTTTTTT. As protein: CASTTGSRNTGELFF.

The V call is TRBV19, the J call TRBJ1-1; D perhaps matches TRBD1 (6 bases). From germline, CDR1 is LNHDA and CDR2 SQIVND (reference sequence). V was cut by 7 bases and J by 0 bases, with 15 bases left in between. The CDR3 sequence is 15 residues long. The DNA of the CDR3 is TGTGCCAGTACGGACAGATCTTCCCTGAACACTGAAGCTTTCTTT. Translating it yields CASTDRSSLNTEAFF.

This sequence joins TRBV18 and TRBJ2-3; D not certain. The CDR3 is made up of 13 amino acids. V was pared by 2 bases and J by 5 bases, with 8 bases between. Germline V gene data show CDR1 as KGHSH and CDR2 as LQKENI. CDR3 sequence reads: CASSPSQKDTQYF. In DNA form, the CDR3 reads TGTGCCAGCTCACCATCCCAGAAAGATACGCAGTATTTT.

This clone was recorded only once. This chain links TRBV6-4 with TRBJ2-2; the D gene is possibly TRBD1 (6 bases). The CDR3 sequence is 15 residues long. Trimming pared 5 bases from V and 3 bases from J, leaving 13 bases between. CDR1 is MRHNA and CDR2 is SNTAGT in the germline V gene. Here the CDR3 reads CASSPGQLDTGELFF. In DNA, the CDR3 is TGTGCCAGCAGTCCCGGACAGTTGGACACCGGGGAGCTGTTTTTT.

The V call is TRBV15, the J call TRBJ2-6; D is unresolved. The CDR3 is 16 amino acids. The germline gives CDR1 LNHNV, CDR2 YYDKDF (reference sequence). Deletions cut 0 bases from V and 2 bases from J, with 8 bases between. Here the CDR3 reads CATSRDQGTGANVLTF. The CDR3 DNA sequence: TGTGCCACCAGCAGAGACCAAGGAACTGGGGCCAACGTCCTGACTTTC.

The CDR3 is CAWSGGVVNTEAFF. The DNA of the CDR3 is TGTGCCTGGAGTGGAGGGGTAGTGAACACTGAAGCTTTCTTT. The chain is built from TRBV30 and TRBJ1-1, with D maybe TRBD1 (5 bases). There are 14 residues in the CDR3. V dropped 1 base and J dropped 0 bases, with 9 bases sitting between them. Germline CDR1 is GTSNPN and CDR2 is SVGIG (reference sequence).

The chain combines TRBV28 with TRBJ1-2, with D possibly being TRBD1 (6 bases). The germline CDR1 and CDR2 sequences are MDHEN and SYDVKM. The germline V and J ends were trimmed by 1 base and 3 bases, with 9 bases remaining between them. The CDR3 has 14 residues. CDR3 loop: CASSLFSGDYGYTF. CDR3 nucleotide sequence: TGTGCCAGCAGTTTATTTTCAGGGGACTATGGCTACACCTTC.

Concerning this clone: The same CDR3 can be traced to other DNA sequences in this sample. The chain is built from TRBV27 and TRBJ2-7, with D unclear. This CDR3 has 9 residues. Trimming stripped 8 bases from V and 4 bases from J, with 3 bases between. Germline lookup yields CDR1 MNHEY and CDR2 SMNVEV (reference sequence). CDR3 sequence: CASGYEQYF. The CDR3 nucleotides are TGTGCCAGCGGATACGAGCAGTACTTC.

This clone was counted only a few times. V gene TRBV28 combines with J gene TRBJ2-7; TRBD1 might be the D (5 bases). This CDR3 has 12 residues. V dropped 5 bases and J dropped 9 bases, with 14 bases sitting between them. The germline gives CDR1 MDHEN, CDR2 SYDVKM. The CDR3 sequence is CASSQTQGGQYF. CDR3 in DNA: TGTGCCAGCAGTCAGACCCAGGGTGGGCAGTACTTC.